This T cell receptor (beta chain) was identified during a study of CXCR3-negative and CXCR3-positive naive CD8 T cells. 5' RACE that incorporated UMI labels was used to prepare the TRB cDNA libraries. TCRdb re-called the 5' RACE reads; one entry per CDR3 protein, DNA not given. The sample table sets out some 130,000 distinct CDR3 sequences. Sequenced sample: naive CXCR3- CD8+ T cells from blood. Documented subset: CD45RO-CCR7+CD27+CD95- naive CD8+ T cells lacking CXCR3 (TNR3-). This receptor was obtained from a human donor in good health. Some clones in this sample may be carry-over from other donors' samples.

This chain's CDR3 is CASSERQGLFYEQYF. The chain is built from TRBV5-1 and TRBJ2-7; the D call of TRBD1 rests on TCRdb alone, since no DNA is present to check it. The CDR3 runs 15 residues. Germline loops: CDR1 SGHRS, CDR2 YFSETQ. The entire variable domain, with the rest obtained from reference TRBV5-1 and TRBJ2-7, is as follows: KAGVTQTPRYLIKTRGQQVTLSCSPISGHRSVSWYQQTPGQGLQFLFEYFSETQRNKGNFPGRFSGRQFSNSRSEMNVSTLELGDSALYLCASSERQGLFYEQYFGPGTRLTVT.